Listed below are T cell receptor beta chains from one sample, sequenced in a study of shared clonotypes between healthy human individuals. TCRdb's copy holds only in-frame clones and misses some; the assay was immunoSEQ multiplex PCR. The sample has over a million clones, around 97% seen once; the top ten hold 0.95% to 1.5%. Source material: naive CD4+ T cells sorted from blood. The receptors were sampled from a man aged 30 to 39 in good health. Each CDR3 is given with its conserved first and last residue. The D gene is left open where the match is weak. The listing skips clone size in some rows; elsewhere it reads once, few, many or a size class.

V gene: TRBV20-1; clone size: NA; J gene: TRBJ2-7; D gene: NA; CDR3 DNA: TGCAGTCTTGATTCCTACGAGCAGTACTTC; CDR3 protein: CSLDSYEQYF
V gene: TRBV30; clone size: NA; J gene: TRBJ1-4; D gene: NA; CDR3 DNA: TGTGCCTGGAGTGTACCTGGGGCGGAAAAACTGTTTTTT; CDR3 protein: CAWSVPGAEKLFF
V gene: TRBV9; clone size: NA; J gene: TRBJ2-3; D gene: NA; CDR3 DNA: TGTGCCAGCAGCGTAGGGGCAGCAACAGATACGCAGTATTTT; CDR3 protein: CASSVGAATDTQYF
V gene: TRBV29-1; clone size: NA; J gene: TRBJ2-1; D gene: NA; CDR3 DNA: TGCAGCGGGACAATAGGGGGTGAGCAGTTCTTC; CDR3 protein: CSGTIGGEQFF
V gene: TRBV18; clone size: NA; J gene: TRBJ1-5; D gene: TRBD1; CDR3 DNA: TGTGCCAGCTCACACGACAGGGGCGGGCAGCCCCAGCATTTT; CDR3 protein: CASSHDRGGQPQHF
V gene: TRBV11-2; clone size: NA; J gene: TRBJ1-2; D gene: NA; CDR3 DNA: TGTGCCAGCAGCTCAAGGGATAGTTATGGCTACACCTTC; CDR3 protein: CASSSRDSYGYTF
V gene: TRBV7-6; clone size: NA; J gene: TRBJ2-1; D gene: NA; CDR3 DNA: TGTGCCAGCAGCGCAAAATCCGGGACTCACAATGAGCAGTTCTTC; CDR3 protein: CASSAKSGTHNEQFF
V gene: TRBV7-8; clone size: NA; J gene: TRBJ2-2; D gene: NA; CDR3 DNA: TGTGCCAGCAGCTTAGGGTCTGGCACCGGGGAGCTGTTTTTT; CDR3 protein: CASSLGSGTGELFF
V gene: TRBV28; clone size: NA; J gene: TRBJ1-2; D gene: NA; CDR3 DNA: TGTGCCAGCAGGGGTACACCGTCACTCTATGGCTACACCTTC; CDR3 protein: CASRGTPSLYGYTF
V gene: TRBV10-1; clone size: NA; J gene: TRBJ2-3; D gene: NA; CDR3 DNA: TGCGCCAGCAGTACCCCTGCAGGGGCTACAGATACGCAGTATTTT; CDR3 protein: CASSTPAGATDTQYF
V gene: TRBV6-1; clone size: once; J gene: TRBJ2-5; D gene: NA; CDR3 DNA: TGTGCCAGCAGTCACACAATAAATTGGGTCGAAACCCAGTACTTC; CDR3 protein: CASSHTINWVETQYF
V gene: TRBV9; clone size: NA; J gene: TRBJ2-3; D gene: TRBD2; CDR3 DNA: TGTGCCACCAGCGTAGAGGGGGTGGGGACTAGCGGGAGGGCCAGAAGGCGCACAGATACGCAGTATTTT; CDR3 protein: CATSVEGVGTSGRARRRTDTQYF
V gene: TRBV6-5; clone size: NA; J gene: TRBJ2-1; D gene: NA; CDR3 DNA: TGTGCCAGCAGTTCCACCGGGCTAGTAGGGAATGAGCAGTTCTTC; CDR3 protein: CASSSTGLVGNEQFF
V gene: TRBV28; clone size: NA; J gene: TRBJ2-7; D gene: NA; CDR3 DNA: TGTGCCAGCAGTCCGCCTCCAGGGTGGATGCCCTACGAGCAGTACTTC; CDR3 protein: CASSPPPGWMPYEQYF
V gene: TRBV7-3; clone size: NA; J gene: TRBJ2-1; D gene: TRBD2; CDR3 DNA: TGTGCCAGCAGCCGGGGACTAGCGGGGCAAAATGAGCAGTTCTTC; CDR3 protein: CASSRGLAGQNEQFF
V gene: TRBV19; clone size: NA; J gene: TRBJ1-4; D gene: NA; CDR3 DNA: TGTGCCAGTAGTATAGGCGGAGGAGAGGAAAAACTGTTTTTT; CDR3 protein: CASSIGGGEEKLFF
V gene: TRBV10-3; clone size: once; J gene: TRBJ2-7; D gene: NA; CDR3 DNA: TGTGCCATCGCCCGGGACCTGACCTACGAGCAGTACTTC; CDR3 protein: CAIARDLTYEQYF
V gene: TRBV30; clone size: NA; J gene: TRBJ1-5; D gene: NA; CDR3 DNA: TGTGCCTGGAGTGTACGGAGAGGACGTCAGCCCCAGCATTTT; CDR3 protein: CAWSVRRGRQPQHF
V gene: TRBV5-6; clone size: NA; J gene: TRBJ2-3; D gene: NA; CDR3 DNA: TGTGCCAGCAGCTTGGCGGCAGGGTTTGGGCAGTATTTT; CDR3 protein: CASSLAAGFGQYF
V gene: TRBV19; clone size: NA; J gene: TRBJ1-4; D gene: TRBD1; CDR3 DNA: TGTGCCAGTAGTGCAGGAGGAGGCCTATTACCGGGACAGGTGACTTGGGAAACTAATGAAAAACTGTTTTTT; CDR3 protein: CASSAGGGLLPGQVTWETNEKLFF
V gene: TRBV7-2; clone size: NA; J gene: TRBJ2-3; D gene: NA; CDR3 DNA: TGTGCCAGCAGCTTAGCTCGGTGGAGCACAGATACGCAGTATTTT; CDR3 protein: CASSLARWSTDTQYF
V gene: TRBV5-6; clone size: few; J gene: TRBJ1-1; D gene: NA; CDR3 DNA: TGTGCCAGCAGCTTGGATCCTAGGGACGGAGCTTTCTTT; CDR3 protein: CASSLDPRDGAFF
V gene: TRBV28; clone size: NA; J gene: TRBJ2-1; D gene: TRBD2; CDR3 DNA: TGTGCCAGCAGACCGACCGGGACTAGCGACTACAATGAGCAGTTCTTC; CDR3 protein: CASRPTGTSDYNEQFF
V gene: TRBV18; clone size: NA; J gene: TRBJ2-1; D gene: TRBD1; CDR3 DNA: TGTGCCAGCTCACCGCCGGGACAGGGATACAATGAGCAGTTCTTC; CDR3 protein: CASSPPGQGYNEQFF
V gene: TRBV4-1; clone size: NA; J gene: TRBJ2-1; D gene: NA; CDR3 DNA: TGCGCCAGCAGCCAAAGGGGGACCTCCTACAATGAGCAGTTCTTC; CDR3 protein: CASSQRGTSYNEQFF
V gene: TRBV6-1; clone size: NA; J gene: TRBJ2-5; D gene: NA; CDR3 DNA: TGTGCCAGCAGTGAAGGTAGGGGAGAGACCCAGTACTTC; CDR3 protein: CASSEGRGETQYF
V gene: TRBV18; clone size: NA; J gene: TRBJ2-3; D gene: NA; CDR3 DNA: TGTGCCAGCTCTCCCCGGGACAGCACAGATACGCAGTATTTT; CDR3 protein: CASSPRDSTDTQYF
V gene: TRBV10-2; clone size: NA; J gene: TRBJ1-1; D gene: TRBD1; CDR3 DNA: TGCGCCAGCAGTGTGCAGGGGGCGAGCACTGAAGCTTTCTTT; CDR3 protein: CASSVQGASTEAFF
V gene: TRBV28; clone size: NA; J gene: TRBJ2-4; D gene: NA; CDR3 DNA: TGTGCCAGCAGTTCGACTGGAGTGAACATTCAGTACTTC; CDR3 protein: CASSSTGVNIQYF
V gene: TRBV21-1; clone size: once; J gene: TRBJ2-7; D gene: NA; CDR3 DNA: TGTGCCAGCAGCGTTAGCGGTTCCTACGAGCAGTACTTC; CDR3 protein: CASSVSGSYEQYF
V gene: TRBV28; clone size: NA; J gene: TRBJ1-5; D gene: NA; CDR3 DNA: TGTGCCAGCGCCTTTAGGGTTTATAGCAATCAGCCCCAGCATTTT; CDR3 protein: CASAFRVYSNQPQHF
V gene: TRBV5-1; clone size: NA; J gene: TRBJ2-5; D gene: NA; CDR3 DNA: TGCGCCAGCAGCCCCTTTTTTGGGGGAGCGGGGACCCAGTACTTC; CDR3 protein: CASSPFFGGAGTQYF
V gene: TRBV28; clone size: NA; J gene: TRBJ1-2; D gene: NA; CDR3 DNA: TGTGCCAGCAGTTCACAAGACAGGAGAAACTATGGCTACACCTTC; CDR3 protein: CASSSQDRRNYGYTF
V gene: TRBV1; clone size: NA; J gene: TRBJ2-2; D gene: NA; CDR3 DNA: TGCACCAGCAGCCAAGCGGGAGGGACCCTAGGGATAGCGGGAATAAACACCGGGGAGCTGTTTTTT; CDR3 protein: CTSSQAGGTLGIAGINTGELFF
V gene: TRBV5-1; clone size: few; J gene: TRBJ2-1; D gene: TRBD2; CDR3 DNA: TGCGCCAGCTCCCTGAGGACTAGCGGGGGGGCAAATGAGCAGTTCTTC; CDR3 protein: CASSLRTSGGANEQFF
V gene: TRBV6-5; clone size: NA; J gene: TRBJ2-3; D gene: TRBD1; CDR3 DNA: TGTGCCAGCAGTTACTGGACAGGGATGACAGATACGCAGTATTTT; CDR3 protein: CASSYWTGMTDTQYF
V gene: TRBV28; clone size: NA; J gene: TRBJ1-5; D gene: NA; CDR3 DNA: TGTGCCAGCAGTGTGTCCAGGGGCCAGCCCCAGCATTTT; CDR3 protein: CASSVSRGQPQHF
V gene: TRBV9; clone size: NA; J gene: TRBJ2-1; D gene: TRBD1; CDR3 DNA: TGTGCCAGCGGACAGGGAGTCTTTAGTGGCTCCTACAATGAGCAGTTCTTC; CDR3 protein: CASGQGVFSGSYNEQFF
V gene: TRBV28; clone size: once; J gene: TRBJ1-1; D gene: NA; CDR3 DNA: TGTGCCAGCAGTTTACGAGTTCGTGAAGCTTTCTTT; CDR3 protein: CASSLRVREAFF
V gene: TRBV5-6; clone size: NA; J gene: TRBJ1-5; D gene: TRBD1; CDR3 DNA: TGTGCCAGCAGCTTGTATCGGACAGGGGAAAATCAGCCCCAGCATTTT; CDR3 protein: CASSLYRTGENQPQHF
V gene: TRBV5-1; clone size: NA; J gene: TRBJ1-5; D gene: NA; CDR3 DNA: TGCGCCAGCAGCCCGGAGGGGGTCAGCAATCAGCCCCAGCATTTT; CDR3 protein: CASSPEGVSNQPQHF
V gene: TRBV2; clone size: once; J gene: TRBJ2-1; D gene: NA; CDR3 DNA: TGTGCCTCGGAGCAGGGCAATGAGCAGTTCTTC; CDR3 protein: CASEQGNEQFF
V gene: TRBV7-6; clone size: NA; J gene: TRBJ2-7; D gene: NA; CDR3 DNA: TGTGCCAGCAGCTTGGAACAGCTCTACGAGCAGTACTTC; CDR3 protein: CASSLEQLYEQYF
V gene: TRBV9; clone size: once; J gene: TRBJ2-1; D gene: NA; CDR3 DNA: TGTGCCAGCAGCTCCTTAGTGAACAATGAGCAGTTCTTC; CDR3 protein: CASSSLVNNEQFF
V gene: TRBV5-1; clone size: NA; J gene: TRBJ2-3; D gene: NA; CDR3 DNA: TGCGCCAGCAGCTCGGACGTTCGGCAGAATACGCAGTATTTT; CDR3 protein: CASSSDVRQNTQYF
V gene: TRBV6-4; clone size: NA; J gene: TRBJ1-2; D gene: NA; CDR3 DNA: TGTGCCAGCAGTGTAGGGACCAACTATGGCTACACCTTC; CDR3 protein: CASSVGTNYGYTF
V gene: TRBV11-2; clone size: NA; J gene: TRBJ2-3; D gene: TRBD2; CDR3 DNA: TGTGCCAGCAGCTTCTCCTTGGCGGGAGGGACAGATACGCAGTATTTT; CDR3 protein: CASSFSLAGGTDTQYF
V gene: TRBV30; clone size: NA; J gene: TRBJ1-5; D gene: TRBD1; CDR3 DNA: TGTGCCTGGAGTGTACGACAGGGGGGCGGCAATCAGCCCCAGCATTTT; CDR3 protein: CAWSVRQGGGNQPQHF
V gene: TRBV27; clone size: NA; J gene: TRBJ2-7; D gene: NA; CDR3 DNA: TGTGCCAGCAGTGGGCCTGGGCCCTACGAGCAGTACTTC; CDR3 protein: CASSGPGPYEQYF
V gene: TRBV15; clone size: NA; J gene: TRBJ1-1; D gene: NA; CDR3 DNA: TGTGCCACCAGCAGAGACATTGTAGTCACTGAAGCTTTCTTT; CDR3 protein: CATSRDIVVTEAFF
V gene: TRBV5-6; clone size: NA; J gene: TRBJ2-3; D gene: TRBD1; CDR3 DNA: TGTGCCAGCAGCTTTCGGGAACCCAGGGGGACAGATACGCAGTATTTT; CDR3 protein: CASSFREPRGTDTQYF
V gene: TRBV29-1; clone size: NA; J gene: TRBJ2-7; D gene: TRBD2; CDR3 DNA: TGCAGCGTTGTAGTTAGCGGGAGGTACGAGCAGTACTTC; CDR3 protein: CSVVVSGRYEQYF
V gene: TRBV14; clone size: once; J gene: TRBJ1-2; D gene: TRBD1; CDR3 DNA: TGTGCCAGCAGCCAAGATCTTAGGACAGGGGGCCTGGAGGACTATGGCTACACCTTC; CDR3 protein: CASSQDLRTGGLEDYGYTF
V gene: TRBV5-1; clone size: NA; J gene: TRBJ2-6; D gene: NA; CDR3 DNA: TGCGCCAGCAGCTTGGATGACAGGTATAGCTCTGGGGCCAACGTCCTGACTTTC; CDR3 protein: CASSLDDRYSSGANVLTF
V gene: TRBV14; clone size: NA; J gene: TRBJ2-7; D gene: TRBD1; CDR3 DNA: TGTGCCAGCAGCCAACCCGGGACAGGGCTTAAGGTGGAGCAGTACTTC; CDR3 protein: CASSQPGTGLKVEQYF
V gene: TRBV27; clone size: NA; J gene: TRBJ2-1; D gene: TRBD2; CDR3 DNA: TGTGCCAGCAGTTTACCAAGGACTAGCGGGAGTCCGGATGAGCAGTTCTTC; CDR3 protein: CASSLPRTSGSPDEQFF
V gene: TRBV6-6; clone size: NA; J gene: TRBJ2-2; D gene: NA; CDR3 DNA: TGTGCCAGCAGTTACTTCAGAGACACCGGGGAGCTGTTTTTT; CDR3 protein: CASSYFRDTGELFF
V gene: TRBV28; clone size: NA; J gene: TRBJ1-5; D gene: NA; CDR3 DNA: TGTGCCAGCAGTTTTGGGGTTTATAGCAATCAGCCCCAGCATTTT; CDR3 protein: CASSFGVYSNQPQHF
V gene: TRBV6-4; clone size: NA; J gene: TRBJ2-2; D gene: NA; CDR3 DNA: TGTGCCAGCAGACTTTGGAGAACCGCGACCGGGGAGCTGTTTTTT; CDR3 protein: CASRLWRTATGELFF